This TCR beta chain was recovered during a study of blood T cell repertoires in COVID-19. Only in-frame clones appear in the TCRdb table, and some are missing; sequencing was by immunoSEQ multiplex PCR. The sample includes 200,000 to 300,000 clones, about 89% of them seen just once. The V gene's germline CDR1 is SNHLY and CDR2 FYNNEI. V shed 7 bases and J shed 4 bases, with 7 bases lying between them. The CDR3 length is 11 residues. The chain is built from TRBV2 and TRBJ1-2; no reliable D call. This sequence was found in a woman aged 25 to 39 who had recovered from COVID-19. Sample: PBMCs or T cells enriched from blood (not recorded which). CDR3 protein: CASNLAYGYTF. CDR3 coding DNA: TGTGCCAGCAATTTGGCCTATGGCTACACCTTC.